This TCR beta chain was identified during a study of shared clonotypes between healthy human individuals. Researchers divided each subset's genomic DNA evenly across several immunoSEQ plates. Sequenced by immunoSEQ multiplex PCR; TCRdb stores in-frame clones only, minus some. The sample has some 2.3 million clones, approximately 95% seen once. V trimming: 1 base; J trimming: 5 bases; junction bases outside the gene matches: 13. The CDR3 totals 17 residues. The germline V gene has CDR1 MDHEN and CDR2 SYDVKM. Sequencing was carried out using naive CD4+ T cells from PBMCs. Subset here: CD45RA+ positively selected. This receptor was identified in a man in his late teens or twenties in good health. Some clones in this sample may be carry-over from other donors' samples. The rearrangement links TRBV28 to TRBJ1-1, with 7 bases aligning to TRBD1. CDR3 nucleotide sequence: TGTGCCAGCAGTTTATTTATCGGGAACAGGGGTAAAACTGAAGCTTTCTTT. Amino acids: CASSLFIGNRGKTEAFF.